This T cell receptor beta chain comes out of a study of metastatic and nonmetastatic thyroid tumors. No patient received treatment before thyroid surgery. This clone was detected a few times. What it binds is unknown. This may be a read error, as it is one base from a much larger clone. This CDR3 has 14 residues. The germline V gene has CDR1 LNHDA and CDR2 SQIVND (reference sequence). Trimming took off 6 bases at V and 1 base at J, with 12 bases between the two ends. TCRdb reassembled clones from the PCR reads with MiXCR. This sample has about 59,000 clones; 16% occur once, and the top ten carry about 9.4%. Notes on the study in general: According to reports, the diversity of TCR beta was significantly higher in malignant thyroid tumors than in benign nodules, and this held in both blood and tumor samples.

The sequence was obtained from a male donor with papillary thyroid cancer or a benign thyroid nodule (not recorded which). Some clones in this sample may be carry-over from other donors' samples. Sequenced sample: blood. This sequence joins TRBV19 and TRBJ1-1; D is ambiguous. CDR3 residues: CASRVSGPNTEAFF. DNA of the CDR3: TGTGCCAGTAGGGTGTCGGGCCCGAACACTGAAGCTTTCTTT.